This TCR beta chain was identified during a study of CD8 T cells in ankylosing spondylitis. Study-level points and caveats: There was a TCR beta motif, made of eight highly homologous variants, that appeared characteristic of ankylosing spondylitis blood. The study looked at matched synovial fluid samples from ankylosing spondylitis patients. Disease-linked clones were reported to be significantly enriched there. Disease-associated clonotypes exhibited CD8+ identity and were relatively infrequent in peripheral blood.

Trimming stripped 5 bases from V and 6 bases from J, with 15 bases between. The V gene's germline CDR1 is SSHAT and CDR2 FNYEAQ (reference sequence). The CDR3 is made up of 14 amino acids. There are a few counts of this clonotype. What it recognizes is unknown. In TCRdb, the 5' RACE reads were re-called with MiXCR into one record per CDR3 protein. The repertoire includes 450,000 or so distinct CDR3 sequences, roughly 26% of them detected once, and 0.89% sits in the top ten. This chain connects TRBV7-7 to TRBJ2-3, with a weak D call TRBD2 (5 bases). The sequenced material came from blood, either unsorted or a sorted T cell fraction (not recorded which). The source of this sequence is a male donor with ankylosing spondylitis. CDR3 region: CASSPSSVADTQYF. The CDR3 bases are TGTGCCAGCAGCCCCTCCTCAGTAGCGGATACGCAGTATTTT.